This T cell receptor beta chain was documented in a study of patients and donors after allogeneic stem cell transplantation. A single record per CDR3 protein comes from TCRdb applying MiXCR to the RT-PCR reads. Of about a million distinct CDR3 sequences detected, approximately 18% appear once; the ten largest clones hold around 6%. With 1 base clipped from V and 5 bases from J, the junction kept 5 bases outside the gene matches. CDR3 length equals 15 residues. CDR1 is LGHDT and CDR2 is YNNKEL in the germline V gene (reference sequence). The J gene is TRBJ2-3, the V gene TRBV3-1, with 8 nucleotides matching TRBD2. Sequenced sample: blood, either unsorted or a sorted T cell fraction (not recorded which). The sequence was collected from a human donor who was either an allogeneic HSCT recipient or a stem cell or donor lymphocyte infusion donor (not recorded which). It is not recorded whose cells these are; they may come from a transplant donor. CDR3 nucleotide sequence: TGTGCCAGCAGCCAAGCGGGCCTAGCGGGAGATACGCAGTATTTT. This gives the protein CASSQAGLAGDTQYF.